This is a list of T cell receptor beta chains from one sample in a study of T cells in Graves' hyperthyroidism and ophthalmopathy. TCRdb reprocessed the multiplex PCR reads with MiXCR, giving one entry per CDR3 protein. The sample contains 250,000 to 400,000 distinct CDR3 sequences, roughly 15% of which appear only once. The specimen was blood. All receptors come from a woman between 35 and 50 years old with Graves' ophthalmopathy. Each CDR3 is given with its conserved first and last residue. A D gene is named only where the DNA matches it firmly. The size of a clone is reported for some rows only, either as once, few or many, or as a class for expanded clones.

cdr3_nt: TGTGCCAGCAGCCTGGACAGGGGGCGGGTTTTCTATGGCTACACCTTC
cdr3_aa: CASSLDRGRVFYGYTF
j_call: TRBJ1-2
v_call: TRBV25-1
d_call: TRBD1
clone_size: .

cdr3_nt: TGTGCCAGCAGCTTTGAAAGGCTAGCGGGAGGTTACACCGGGGAGCTGTTTTTT
cdr3_aa: CASSFERLAGGYTGELFF
j_call: TRBJ2-2
v_call: TRBV7-9
d_call: TRBD2
clone_size: .

cdr3_nt: TGTGCCAGCAGTGAAACGCCGGGGACAGGGAAAAACACCTTC
cdr3_aa: CASSETPGTGKNTF
j_call: TRBJ1-2
v_call: TRBV27
d_call: TRBD1
clone_size: many

cdr3_nt: TGTGCCAGCAGCCGAGGATTCGGGCCCTACGAGCAGTACTTC
cdr3_aa: CASSRGFGPYEQYF
j_call: TRBJ2-7
v_call: TRBV7-2
d_call: .
clone_size: few

cdr3_nt: TGTGCCAGCAGTTTATTTGGGACAGGGGACGGGACCCAGTACTTC
cdr3_aa: CASSLFGTGDGTQYF
j_call: TRBJ2-5
v_call: TRBV27
d_call: TRBD1
clone_size: many

cdr3_nt: TGTGCCAGCAACCTAGCGGGGTATAAGACCCAGTACTTC
cdr3_aa: CASNLAGYKTQYF
j_call: TRBJ2-5
v_call: TRBV12-3/TRBV12-4
d_call: TRBD2
clone_size: many

cdr3_nt: TGTGCCAGCAGCTTAAGCAGTATCAACCATCGGGGGCAGTTCTTC
cdr3_aa: CASSLSSINHRGQFF
j_call: TRBJ2-1
v_call: TRBV7-9
d_call: .
clone_size: many

cdr3_nt: TGTGCCAGTAGTATGCGGACTGAAGCTTTCTTT
cdr3_aa: CASSMRTEAFF
j_call: TRBJ1-1
v_call: TRBV19
d_call: .
clone_size: many

cdr3_nt: TGTGCCAGCATCCTTCTACTGGGCTACGAGCAGTACTTC
cdr3_aa: CASILLLGYEQYF
j_call: TRBJ2-7
v_call: TRBV2
d_call: .
clone_size: many

cdr3_nt: TGTGCCAGCATCGTTGCGGGTATAGGAGCTTTCTTT
cdr3_aa: CASIVAGIGAFF
j_call: TRBJ1-1
v_call: TRBV18
d_call: .
clone_size: many

cdr3_nt: TGTGCCAGCAGTGAAGATGGATCATTCTACGAGCAGTACTTC
cdr3_aa: CASSEDGSFYEQYF
j_call: TRBJ2-7
v_call: TRBV2
d_call: .
clone_size: many

cdr3_nt: TGTGCCAGCAGCCAAACGACTAGCGGGAGGGACGAGCAGTACTTC
cdr3_aa: CASSQTTSGRDEQYF
j_call: TRBJ2-7
v_call: TRBV4-2
d_call: TRBD2
clone_size: few

cdr3_nt: TGTGCCAGCAGTTACTCGGGGGGGAACCAGCCCCAGCATTTT
cdr3_aa: CASSYSGGNQPQHF
j_call: TRBJ1-5
v_call: TRBV6-5
d_call: .
clone_size: many

cdr3_nt: TGCAGTGCGACCCGGACAGCTACGCAGTATTTT
cdr3_aa: CSATRTATQYF
j_call: TRBJ2-3
v_call: TRBV20-1
d_call: .
clone_size: many

cdr3_nt: TGTGCCAGCAGTGAACGGCCGTCTGGGAGTACGAACACTGAAGCTTTCTTT
cdr3_aa: CASSERPSGSTNTEAFF
j_call: TRBJ1-1
v_call: TRBV25-1
d_call: .
clone_size: .

cdr3_nt: TGCAGTTCCAAGACAGGCCGCTCCTACAATGAGCAGTTCTTC
cdr3_aa: CSSKTGRSYNEQFF
j_call: TRBJ2-1
v_call: TRBV20-1
d_call: .
clone_size: many

cdr3_nt: TGTGCCAGCAATCAGGAGGGCTTGTGGACTAATGAAAAACTGTTTTTT
cdr3_aa: CASNQEGLWTNEKLFF
j_call: TRBJ1-4
v_call: TRBV2
d_call: .
clone_size: many

cdr3_nt: TGTGCCAGTAGTGAAGAACAGGGGGGTGAAAAACTGTTTTTT
cdr3_aa: CASSEEQGGEKLFF
j_call: TRBJ1-4
v_call: TRBV19
d_call: TRBD1
clone_size: .

cdr3_nt: TGTGCCAGCAGCTTCTCACCCCGAGGCACCATATATTTT
cdr3_aa: CASSFSPRGTIYF
j_call: TRBJ1-3
v_call: TRBV7-8
d_call: .
clone_size: few

cdr3_nt: TGTGCCAGCAGCTTGGACAGCCAAGGTAATCAGCCCCAGCATTTT
cdr3_aa: CASSLDSQGNQPQHF
j_call: TRBJ1-5
v_call: TRBV5-6
d_call: .
clone_size: few

cdr3_nt: TGTGCCAGCAGTTTATACTCCGCGTTCGGGACTTCCCTAGGGGAGCAGTACTTC
cdr3_aa: CASSLYSAFGTSLGEQYF
j_call: TRBJ2-7
v_call: TRBV27
d_call: .
clone_size: few

cdr3_nt: TGTGCCAGTAAAAAGGGGGGGGCTGGTCAGCCCCAGCATTTT
cdr3_aa: CASKKGGAGQPQHF
j_call: TRBJ1-5
v_call: TRBV19
d_call: .
clone_size: .

cdr3_nt: TGTGCCAGCAGCTCGACTAGCGGGACTGCACAAGAGGCCCAGTACTTC
cdr3_aa: CASSSTSGTAQEAQYF
j_call: TRBJ2-5
v_call: TRBV7-2
d_call: TRBD2
clone_size: few

cdr3_nt: TGTGCCAGCAGTGGGGCGGGACCCTTTGAGTTCTTC
cdr3_aa: CASSGAGPFEFF
j_call: TRBJ2-1
v_call: TRBV2
d_call: .
clone_size: few

cdr3_nt: TGCAGTGCTAGCCTACAGGGGACCAAGACCCAGTACTTC
cdr3_aa: CSASLQGTKTQYF
j_call: TRBJ2-5
v_call: TRBV20-1
d_call: TRBD1
clone_size: .

cdr3_nt: TGCGCCAGCAGCTTGATAGGGGATTATGGCGACGAGCAGTACTTC
cdr3_aa: CASSLIGDYGDEQYF
j_call: TRBJ2-7
v_call: TRBV5-1
d_call: .
clone_size: .

cdr3_nt: TGTGCCGTCGGGACTCCCAGCAGAGAGCAGTTCTTC
cdr3_aa: CAVGTPSREQFF
j_call: TRBJ2-1
v_call: TRBV24-1
d_call: .
clone_size: .

cdr3_nt: TGTGCCTGGAGCTTAGCCAAAAACATTCAGTACTTC
cdr3_aa: CAWSLAKNIQYF
j_call: TRBJ2-4
v_call: TRBV30
d_call: .
clone_size: .

cdr3_nt: TGTGCCATCAGTGGTTACAGGGAAGGGACTGAAGCTTTCTTT
cdr3_aa: CAISGYREGTEAFF
j_call: TRBJ1-1
v_call: TRBV10-3
d_call: .
clone_size: many

cdr3_nt: TGTGCCAGCAGCCCTACAGGGATCTATGGCTACACCTTC
cdr3_aa: CASSPTGIYGYTF
j_call: TRBJ1-2
v_call: TRBV3-1
d_call: .
clone_size: few

cdr3_nt: TGTGCCAGCAGTGTTTTGGGTGGGGATAATTCACCCCTCCACTTT
cdr3_aa: CASSVLGGDNSPLHF
j_call: TRBJ1-6
v_call: TRBV6-1
d_call: .
clone_size: .

cdr3_nt: TGTGCCAGCAGCCCCGGAGATACGCAGTATTTT
cdr3_aa: CASSPGDTQYF
j_call: TRBJ2-3
v_call: TRBV12-3/TRBV12-4
d_call: .
clone_size: many

cdr3_nt: TGTGCCAGTAGTATAGTTCCGGGACCGGGGTCGGGGGAGCTGTTTTTT
cdr3_aa: CASSIVPGPGSGELFF
j_call: TRBJ2-2
v_call: TRBV19
d_call: .
clone_size: few

cdr3_nt: TGCGCCAGTAGTGGACTCAATGGGGCCTATGGCTACACCTTC
cdr3_aa: CASSGLNGAYGYTF
j_call: TRBJ1-2
v_call: TRBV19
d_call: .
clone_size: few

cdr3_nt: TGTGCCACCAGCAGAGACAGGGGGTACAATGAGCAGTTCTTC
cdr3_aa: CATSRDRGYNEQFF
j_call: TRBJ2-1
v_call: TRBV15
d_call: TRBD1
clone_size: many